These 28 T cell receptor beta chains were sequenced from one sample in a study of cytomegalovirus exposure and HLA in healthy donors. With 60 Vbeta and 13 Jbeta primers, the PCR was carried out. Clones were read by immunoSEQ multiplex PCR, and TCRdb kept only the in-frame ones, dropping some. The table includes about 200,000 clones, approximately 85% detected once. Sequencing used PBMCs. The receptors derive from a woman between 45 and 60 years old in good health and CMV-seronegative.

This sequence joins TRBV18 and TRBJ2-7, with 7 nucleotides matching TRBD1. The CDR3 covers 16 residues. The V gene end was trimmed by 4 bases and the J gene end by 3 bases; junction bases not matched to a gene: 12. Germline values: CDR1 KGHSH, CDR2 LQKENI. The CDR3 DNA reads as TGTGCCAGCTCACAGAGGACAGGCGCTCTCCGCTACGAGCAGTACTTC. Protein product: CASSQRTGALRYEQYF. Filled out from reference TRBV18 and TRBJ2-7, the complete variable domain reads NAGVMQNPRHLVRRRGQEARLRCSPMKGHSHVYWYRQLPEEGLKFMVYLQKENIIDESGMPKERFSAEFPKEGPSILRIQQVVRGDSAAYFCASSQRTGALRYEQYFGPGTRLTVT.

The chain combines TRBV28 with TRBJ2-1; TRBD2 agrees at 10 bases. V gave up 6 bases and J gave up 12 bases; unmatched junction bases: 8. The CDR3 contains 13 residues. In germline, CDR1 is MDHEN, CDR2 SYDVKM. CDR3 sequence (DNA): TGTGCCAGCAGAACTAGCGGGACGTCCGGGCAGTTCTTC. It specifies CASRTSGTSGQFF.

This clone was recorded once. The chain couples TRBV29-1 to TRBJ2-1; 7 bases line up with TRBD1. V lost 6 bases to trimming and J lost 9 bases; unmatched junction nucleotides: 11. This CDR3 has 13 amino acids. From germline, CDR1 is SQVTM and CDR2 ANQGSEA. CDR3 DNA: TGCAGCGTCGAGGGGACAGCATATAGTGAGCAGTTCTTC. This gives the protein CSVEGTAYSEQFF.

The chain couples TRBV30 to TRBJ2-5; TRBD1 matches 9 bases. The CDR3 consists of 14 residues. Germline assignment: CDR1 GTSNPN and CDR2 SVGIG (reference sequence). With V trimmed by 3 bases and J by 4 bases, 6 bases remained unmatched. Here the CDR3 reads CAWRHDRGGETQYF. Written as DNA, the CDR3 is TGTGCCTGGAGACACGACAGGGGGGGAGAGACCCAGTACTTC.

This clone was detected only once. The chain employs TRBV7-6 and TRBJ2-2, with TRBD2 matching 11 bases. Per germline, CDR1 SGHVS and CDR2 FNYEAQ. The CDR3 extends over 16 amino acids. Trimming removed 2 bases from V and 5 bases from J; junction bases left unmatched: 4. CDR3 bases: TGTGCCAGCAGCTTAACTAGCGGGAGTGTTACCGGGGAGCTGTTTTTT. Translating it yields CASSLTSGSVTGELFF.

The chain couples TRBV4-1 to TRBJ1-3, with TRBD1 matching 8 bases. This CDR3 has 12 amino acids. After removal of 4 bases from V and 12 bases from J, the junction contained 5 bases not matched to a gene. CDR1 MGHRA and CDR2 YSYEKL come from the germline V gene. The CDR3 reads CASSLSTGVIYF. In nucleotides, the CDR3 is TGCGCCAGCAGCCTTTCGACAGGGGTCATATATTTT.

V gene TRBV7-9 combines with J gene TRBJ2-7; 14 bases are shared with TRBD2. V dropped 3 bases and J dropped 6; count of bases not matched to a gene: 7. Germline CDR1 and CDR2: SEHNR and FQNEAQ (reference sequence). The CDR3 contains 16 residues. The CDR3 loop reads CASSLGLAGVLSEQYF. The CDR3 DNA is TGTGCCAGCAGCTTGGGACTAGCGGGAGTTCTGAGCGAGCAGTACTTC.

The chain is built from TRBV4-2 and TRBJ1-1, with D unclear. V gave up 4 bases and J gave up 5 bases, with 17 bases separating them. The CDR3 has 15 residues. In germline, CDR1 is LGHNA, CDR2 YNFKEQ. The CDR3 nucleotides read TGTGCCAGCAGCCGCGGGTTATTCGAGTGGACTGAAGCTTTCTTT. Translating it yields CASSRGLFEWTEAFF.

This rearrangement joins TRBV18 to TRBJ2-3; perhaps TRBD2 as D (5 bases). Germline V gene data show CDR1 as KGHSH and CDR2 as LQKENI. The ends were cut back, 3 bases at V and 0 bases at J, with 22 bases in the middle. This CDR3 is 19 amino acids long. As DNA, the CDR3 is TGTGCCAGCTCACCTGTCGGGATGCAGTGGGCCTCAAGCACAGATACGCAGTATTTT. Translation gives CASSPVGMQWASSTDTQYF.

The chain carries TRBV18 and TRBJ2-2; tentatively, D is TRBD1 (5 bases). The CDR3 runs to 17 residues. The V and J ends lost 2 bases and 1 base respectively, with 14 bases between them. In germline, CDR1 is KGHSH, CDR2 LQKENI. The CDR3 protein is CASSPRVNRWNTGELFF. The CDR3 DNA sequence: TGTGCCAGCTCACCAAGAGTCAACAGGTGGAACACCGGGGAGCTGTTTTTT.

The chain is built from TRBV5-8 and TRBJ1-5; D remains unclear. From germline, CDR1 is SGHTS and CDR2 YDEGEE. V was pared by 0 bases and J by 0 bases, with 10 bases between. The CDR3 totals 16 residues. CDR3 nucleotides: TGTGCCAGCAGCTTGGCCCGAGGTTCTAGCAATCAGCCCCAGCATTTT. Translating gives CASSLARGSSNQPQHF.

The V call is TRBV6-5, the J call TRBJ2-7; TRBD2 matches at 9 bases. This CDR3 is 14 amino acids long. Germline assignment: CDR1 MNHEY and CDR2 SVGAGI. The trim removed 2 bases at V and 4 bases at J, leaving 3 bases unmatched. This CDR3 is CASSYETSGYEQYF. The CDR3 bases are TGTGCCAGCAGTTACGAAACTAGCGGGTACGAGCAGTACTTC.

This chain joins TRBV25-1 and TRBJ1-6; D perhaps matches TRBD1 (6 bases). Germline-derived CDR1 and CDR2 are MGHDK and SYGVNS. The CDR3 sequence is 15 residues long. V lost 6 bases and J lost 3, with 12 bases in between. This CDR3 reads CASRGGRIYNSPLHF. CDR3 sequence (DNA): TGTGCCAGCAGGGGGGGGCGAATCTATAATTCACCCCTCCACTTT. The full variable domain, its missing parts supplied by reference TRBV25-1 and TRBJ1-6, is EADIYQTPRYLVIGTGKKITLECSQTMGHDKMYWYQQDPGMELHLIHYSYGVNSTEKGDLSSESTVSRIRTEHFPLTLESARPSHTSQYLCASRGGRIYNSPLHFGNGTRLTVT.

This clone was counted between two and nine times. The chain links TRBV7-2 to TRBJ1-2; TRBD1 agrees at 8 bases. The germline gives CDR1 SGHTA, CDR2 FQGNSA. CDR3 length: 15 amino acids. The ends lost 0 bases at V and 5 bases at J; junction bases unmatched: 5. CDR3 bases: TGTGCCAGCAGCTTAGCAACAGGGGGTAAATATGGCTACACCTTC. Protein: CASSLATGGKYGYTF.

This clone has a handful of counts. The chain is built from TRBV4-3 and TRBJ1-2; D may be TRBD1 (6 bases). The V gene's germline CDR1 is LGHNA and CDR2 YSLEER. Trimming pared 0 bases from V and 7 bases from J, leaving 15 bases between. This CDR3 contains 15 residues. The CDR3 coding sequence is TGCGCCAGCAGCCAAGATGGACAGCAATATCGTGGCTACACCTTC. It yields the protein CASSQDGQQYRGYTF.

The gene calls are TRBV27 and TRBJ2-2; TRBD1 aligns across 8 bases. The CDR3 runs to 16 residues. From germline, CDR1 is MNHEY and CDR2 SMNVEV (reference sequence). After removal of 2 bases from V and 5 bases from J, the junction contained 7 bases not matched to a gene. The CDR3: CASSLLWTGRTGELFF. The CDR3 DNA follows: TGTGCCAGCAGTTTACTTTGGACAGGGAGGACCGGGGAGCTGTTTTTT.

The sample holds one count of this clone. V gene TRBV27 combines with J gene TRBJ2-1; 12 bases match TRBD2. The J segment lost 2 bases and the V segment lost 3 bases, leaving 5 bases of the junction unmatched. Germline CDR1 MNHEY, CDR2 SMNVEV (reference sequence). There are 17 residues in the CDR3. This CDR3 is CASSFRLAGEPYNEQFF. The CDR3 nucleotides read TGTGCCAGCAGTTTCCGACTAGCGGGAGAGCCCTACAATGAGCAGTTCTTC.

The chain joins TRBV5-5 to TRBJ2-7; 11 bases line up with TRBD1. The CDR3 consists of 15 residues. CDR1 is SGHKS and CDR2 is YYEKEE in the germline V gene (reference sequence). V lost 0 bases and J lost 7; bases outside the gene matches: 6. The CDR3 DNA is TGTGCCAGCAGCTTGGAAGGACAGGGGGCTCGGGAGCAGTACTTC. This encodes CASSLEGQGAREQYF.

The V call is TRBV28, the J call TRBJ2-1, with 9 bases matching TRBD1. V gave up 4 bases and J gave up 4 bases; unmatched junction bases: 14. Looked up from germline, CDR1 is MDHEN and CDR2 is SYDVKM. The CDR3 is 18 amino acids. Here the CDR3 DNA reads TGTGCCAGCAGTTCTCCCCGGTACGGACAGGGGCGATACAATGAGCAGTTCTTC. Translating gives CASSSPRYGQGRYNEQFF.

The V and J genes are TRBV6-5 and TRBJ2-5; TRBD2 aligns across 11 bases. Germline-derived CDR1 and CDR2 are MNHEY and SVGAGI. V lost 8 bases and J lost 9; bases outside the gene matches: 14. The CDR3 has 15 amino acids. The CDR3 coding sequence is TGTGCCAGCCTATCCCAGACTAGCGGGGTACGGGCCCAGTACTTC. As protein: CASLSQTSGVRAQYF.

The V gene is TRBV5-1, the J gene TRBJ2-3; D is ambiguous. CDR3 size: 14 residues. Germline V lookup: CDR1 SGHRS, CDR2 YFSETQ. The V end was cut by 2 bases, the J end by 0 bases, with 7 bases between. The CDR3 loop is CASSFPTSTDTQYF. CDR3 in DNA: TGCGCCAGCAGCTTTCCTACTAGCACAGATACGCAGTATTTT. Looking up the rest from reference TRBV5-1 and TRBJ2-3 gives the full variable domain: KAGVTQTPRYLIKTRGQQVTLSCSPISGHRSVSWYQQTPGQGLQFLFEYFSETQRNKGNFPGRFSGRQFSNSRSEMNVSTLELGDSALYLCASSFPTSTDTQYFGPGTRLTVL.

This clone was recorded a few times. The V and J genes are TRBV28 and TRBJ2-3; D is unresolved. Trimming shortened V by 2 bases and J by 4 bases, and 7 bases separated the two germline ends. The CDR3 loop spans 13 amino acids. Per germline, CDR1 MDHEN and CDR2 SYDVKM. DNA of the CDR3: TGTGCCAGCAGTTTAATGGCCTCAGATACGCAGTATTTT. Protein: CASSLMASDTQYF.

The chain couples TRBV5-1 to TRBJ2-1, with a weak D call TRBD1 (6 bases). V was shortened by 6 bases and J by 0 bases, with 13 bases between the two germline ends. The germline V gene has CDR1 SGHRS and CDR2 YFSETQ. The CDR3 spans 15 residues. This chain's CDR3 is CASNRVLSSYNEQFF. In DNA, the CDR3 is TGCGCCAGCAACAGGGTGCTGAGCTCCTACAATGAGCAGTTCTTC.

The chain is built from TRBV10-3 and TRBJ1-1; no firm D call. This CDR3 is 13 amino acids long. Trimming stripped 7 bases from V and 1 base from J, with 10 bases between. Germline V gene lookup returns CDR1 ENHRY and CDR2 SYGVKD. This chain's CDR3 is CAINLRSNTEAFF. The CDR3 region has the DNA TGTGCCATCAACCTCAGGTCGAACACTGAAGCTTTCTTT.

The gene calls are TRBV27 and TRBJ1-2, with TRBD1 matching 8 bases. Germline-derived CDR1 and CDR2 are MNHEY and SMNVEV (reference sequence). Germline trimming cut 4 bases from V and 6 bases from J; bases unmatched to any gene: 4. The CDR3 sequence is 13 residues long. CDR3 residues: CASSWTGNDGYTF. The CDR3 nucleotides are TGTGCCAGCAGTTGGACAGGGAATGATGGCTACACCTTC.

The CDR3 protein is CASSPPSGTTQYF. CDR3 nucleotides: TGTGCCAGCAGTCCCCCCAGCGGGACTACCCAGTACTTC. The chain employs TRBV28 and TRBJ2-5; TRBD2 agrees at 7 bases. The V segment lost 5 bases and the J segment 8 bases; nucleotides outside the gene matches: 8. There are 13 residues in the CDR3. CDR1 MDHEN and CDR2 SYDVKM come from the germline V gene.

The genes are TRBV5-1 and TRBJ1-4; D possibly corresponds to TRBD1 (5 bases). V was shortened by 6 bases and J by 6 bases, with 12 bases between the two germline ends. The CDR3 has 13 amino acids. Germline CDR1 is SGHRS and CDR2 is YFSETQ. The DNA of the CDR3 is TGCGCCAGCAACGCCGGGGGGGATGAAAAACTGTTTTTT. Amino acid sequence: CASNAGGDEKLFF.

V is TRBV28 and J is TRBJ1-2; D gene ambiguous. Trimming pared 5 bases from V and 0 bases from J, leaving 10 bases between. The CDR3 totals 14 residues. Looked up from germline, CDR1 is MDHEN and CDR2 is SYDVKM. The CDR3 is CASSAILANYGYTF. DNA of the CDR3: TGTGCCAGCAGTGCTATACTAGCTAACTATGGCTACACCTTC.